This TCR beta chain was captured in a study of blood T cell repertoires in COVID-19 (dated by TCRdb to 2019 to 2021). Regarding the research as a whole: Collaborator samples came from the United States, Italy and Spain and covered acute and convalescent phases of COVID-19. The dataset comprised deeply sampled blood TCRbeta repertoires from subjects exposed to, actively infected with, or recovered from COVID-19. Sample metadata almost always included a de-identified subject ID, COVID-19 status, age in years and sex. A freely available public database, intended as a resource for researchers studying the immune response to SARS-CoV-2, is where the repertoires were released. The prospective study material was composed of cDNA or gDNA derived from T cells, B-cell-depleted T cells, or PBMCs. Samples came from the ongoing ImmuneRACE study (first 160 participants) plus 1,254 subjects from 6 global collaborators. HLA class I and class II types, where available, came from metadata supplied by the sample provider rather than from assay-based typing. Overall results and qualifications from the work: How much clinical and demographic metadata was included differed by source and by participant, and the metadata was provided uncurated.

The germline V gene yields ENHRY for CDR1 and SYGVKD for CDR2. At the junction V is shortened by 2 bases and J by 1 base, with 8 bases in between. Its CDR3 holds 14 amino acids, cysteine through phenylalanine. The kept DNA is CDR3 alone, 42 bases in frame from the first base. The collaborating institutions used their own protocols to collect whole blood in K2EDTA tubes. Collaborator samples were shipped for TCRbeta analysis as frozen whole blood, isolated PBMCs, or DNA extracted from either sample type. The immunoSEQ Assay, a bias-controlled multiplex PCR, was used to amplify TCRbeta CDR3 regions from genomic DNA. The study's own analysis went as follows. Nucleated cell counts per sample were estimated from amplification of reference gene primers within the assay. Sequence reads were collapsed and filtered to measure the absolute abundance of every unique TCRbeta CDR3 rearrangement. For each sample, productive Simpson clonality was calculated by taking the square root of Simpson's diversity index across productive rearrangements. Held by TCRdb, this immuneACCESS table contains in-frame sequences only and omits some clones. Under half of the omission traces to an unresolved V gene where checked; the cause of the rest is unknown. V and J calls and clone size follow that table, whereas D and trimming were derived from the DNA. The sample profile shows some 81,000 clones; about 95% of them were found once. Of the sample, around 4% falls within the top ten clones.

With regard to this clone: Its antigen is not yet known. Per-nucleotide qualities are absent, and no much larger clonotype sits a single base away.

The sequence links TRBV10-3 to TRBJ2-5, with the D gene not clear enough to name. This sequence was found in a human donor with active COVID-19. The donor label of this sample is uncertain. Specimen: peripheral blood. The CDR3 amino acid sequence is: CAISEMQIQETQYF. The sequenced DNA is TGTGCCATCAGTGAGATGCAGATCCAAGAGACCCAGTACTTC.